What follows are 3 T cell receptor beta chains derived from one specimen sequenced in a study of identical twins. TCRdb re-called the 5' RACE reads through MiXCR, storing one row per CDR3 protein. The sample has about 920,000 distinct CDR3 sequences; around an eighth are singletons. These data also formed part of another study, on yellow fever vaccine responses in identical twins.

Sequenced sample: PBMCs. The receptors were gathered from a woman aged 18-30 years in good health.

This clonotype was picked up a small number of times. The genes are TRBV6-1 and TRBJ2-7; 9 positions match TRBD1. V was pared by 0 bases and J by 2 bases, with 2 bases of the junction left unmatched. The V gene's germline CDR1 is MNHNS and CDR2 SASEGT. This CDR3 comprises 15 residues. DNA for the CDR3: TGTGCCAGCAGTGAAGCCGGGACAGGGACCTACGAGCAGTACTTC. This gives the protein CASSEAGTGTYEQYF.

This clonotype was detected a few times. This chain connects TRBV20-1 to TRBJ2-3; D gene unclear. The CDR3 contains 14 residues. Trimming took off 8 bases at V and 0 bases at J, with 15 bases between the two ends. Germline V gene sequence: CDR1 DFQATT, CDR2 SNEGSKA (reference sequence). Here the CDR3 DNA reads TGCAGTACAGACTCGATTTCTAGCACAGATACGCAGTATTTT. Protein: CSTDSISSTDTQYF.

This clonotype was picked up a small number of times. V gene TRBV12-3 or TRBV12-4 combines with J gene TRBJ2-7; 7 positions match TRBD1. With 4 bases clipped from V and 2 bases from J, the junction kept 5 bases outside the gene matches. The CDR3 extends over 14 amino acids. The CDR3 loop is CASSSPGQTYEQYF. CDR3 in DNA: TGTGCCAGCAGTTCTCCGGGACAGACCTACGAGCAGTACTTC.